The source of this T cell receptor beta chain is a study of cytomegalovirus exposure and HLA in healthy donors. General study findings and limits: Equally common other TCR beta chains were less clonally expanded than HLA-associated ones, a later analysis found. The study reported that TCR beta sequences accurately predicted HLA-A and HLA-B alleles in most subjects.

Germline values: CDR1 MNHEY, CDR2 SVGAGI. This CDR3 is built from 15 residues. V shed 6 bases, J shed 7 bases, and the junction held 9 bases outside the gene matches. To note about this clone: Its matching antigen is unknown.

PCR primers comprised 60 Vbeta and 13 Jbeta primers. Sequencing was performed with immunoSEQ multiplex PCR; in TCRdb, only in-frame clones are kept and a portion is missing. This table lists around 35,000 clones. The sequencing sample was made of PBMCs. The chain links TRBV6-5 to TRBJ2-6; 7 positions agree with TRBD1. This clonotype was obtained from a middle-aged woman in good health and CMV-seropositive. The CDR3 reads CASSSQGKEANVLTF. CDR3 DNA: TGTGCCAGCAGCTCACAGGGGAAAGAAGCCAACGTCCTGACTTTC.